This TCR beta chain was documented in a study of OX40 agonist ivuxolimab in advanced cancers. Study at large: Those treated in dose escalation had hepatocellular carcinoma, melanoma, renal cell cancer or head and neck cancer.

Germline loops: CDR1 MNHNY, CDR2 SVGAGI (reference sequence). J was trimmed by 8 bases and V by 7 bases; bases with no gene match: 6. CDR3 length equals 14 residues. Assay: immunoSEQ multiplex PCR; the TCRdb copy retains only in-frame clones and omits some. The data contain more than 100,000 clones, around 93% of them seen just once; the ten biggest clones take up approximately 0.93%. Worth noting for this clone: The antigen is undetermined.

Whole-study findings and limits: Expanded clones were, on average, more numerous in CD8+ T cells than in CD4+.

The chain links TRBV6-6 to TRBJ2-2, with 11 positions matching TRBD2. This sequence originates from an adult with an advanced solid tumor such as melanoma, head and neck, liver or kidney cancer. Here the sequenced sample was CD4+ or CD8+ T cells sorted from blood, taken in a trial of the OX40 agonist ivuxolimab. The CDR3 loop is CASTLAGGVGELFF. The CDR3 DNA is TGTGCCAGCACTCTAGCGGGGGGCGTGGGGGAGCTGTTTTTT.